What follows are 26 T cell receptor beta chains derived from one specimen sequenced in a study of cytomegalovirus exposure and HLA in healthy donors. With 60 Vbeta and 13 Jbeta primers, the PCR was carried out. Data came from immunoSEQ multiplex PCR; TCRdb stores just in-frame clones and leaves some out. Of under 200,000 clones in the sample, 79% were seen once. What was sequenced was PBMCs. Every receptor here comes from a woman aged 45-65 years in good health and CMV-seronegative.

The CDR3 reads CASSQGGLATEQYF. The CDR3 DNA follows: TGTGCCAGCAGCCAAGGAGGACTAGCAACCGAGCAGTACTTC. V and J are TRBV14 and TRBJ2-7; TRBD2 matches 8 bases. V shed 1 base, J shed 6 bases, and the junction held 5 bases outside the gene matches. The CDR3 is made up of 14 amino acids. Germline V gene sequence: CDR1 SGHDN, CDR2 FVKESK.

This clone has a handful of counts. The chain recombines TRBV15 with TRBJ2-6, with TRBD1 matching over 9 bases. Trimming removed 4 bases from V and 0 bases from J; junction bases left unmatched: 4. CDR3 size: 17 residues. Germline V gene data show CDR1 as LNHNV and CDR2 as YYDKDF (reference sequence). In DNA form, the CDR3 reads TGTGCCACCAGCACGGACAGGGGTCTCTCTGGGGCCAACGTCCTGACTTTC. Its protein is CATSTDRGLSGANVLTF.

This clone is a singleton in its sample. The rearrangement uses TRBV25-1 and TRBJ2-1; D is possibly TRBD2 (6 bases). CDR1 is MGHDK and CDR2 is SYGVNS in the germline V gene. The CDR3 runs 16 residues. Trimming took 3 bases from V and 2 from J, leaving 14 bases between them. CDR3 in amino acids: CASSEREESPYNEQFF. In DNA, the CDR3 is TGTGCCAGCAGTGAGAGGGAGGAGAGCCCCTACAATGAGCAGTTCTTC.

CDR3 residues: CASSGTWTGGSEAFF. CDR3 in DNA: TGTGCCAGCAGTGGAACGTGGACAGGGGGCTCTGAAGCTTTCTTT. The chain carries TRBV28 and TRBJ1-1; TRBD1 matches 11 bases. From germline, CDR1 is MDHEN and CDR2 SYDVKM. The CDR3 loop spans 15 amino acids. Trimming removed 5 bases from V and 6 bases from J; junction bases left unmatched: 8.

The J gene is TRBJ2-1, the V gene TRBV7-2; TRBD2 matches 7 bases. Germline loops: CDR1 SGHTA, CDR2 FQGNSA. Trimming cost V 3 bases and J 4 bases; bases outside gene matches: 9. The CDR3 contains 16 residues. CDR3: CASSLIAGPEYNEQFF. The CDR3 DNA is TGTGCCAGCAGCTTGATAGCGGGCCCGGAATACAATGAGCAGTTCTTC.

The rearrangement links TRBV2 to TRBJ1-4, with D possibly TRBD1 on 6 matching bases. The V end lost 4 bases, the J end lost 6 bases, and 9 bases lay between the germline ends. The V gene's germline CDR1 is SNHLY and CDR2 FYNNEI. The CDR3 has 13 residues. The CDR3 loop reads CASSAGVDEKLFF. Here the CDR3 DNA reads TGTGCCAGCAGTGCAGGGGTGGATGAAAAACTGTTTTTT.

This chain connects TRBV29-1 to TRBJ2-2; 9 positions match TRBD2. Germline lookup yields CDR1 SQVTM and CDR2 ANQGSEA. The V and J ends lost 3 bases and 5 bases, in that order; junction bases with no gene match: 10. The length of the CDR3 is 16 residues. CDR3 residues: CSVDRGREGRTGELFF. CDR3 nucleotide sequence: TGCAGCGTTGATAGGGGGCGGGAGGGCCGGACCGGGGAGCTGTTTTTT.

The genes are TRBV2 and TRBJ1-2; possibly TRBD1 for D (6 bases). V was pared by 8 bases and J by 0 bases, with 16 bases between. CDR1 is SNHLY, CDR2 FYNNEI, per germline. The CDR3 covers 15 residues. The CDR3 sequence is CASLAAGESNYGYTF. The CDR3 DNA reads TGTGCCAGCTTGGCGGCAGGGGAGTCTAACTATGGCTACACCTTC.

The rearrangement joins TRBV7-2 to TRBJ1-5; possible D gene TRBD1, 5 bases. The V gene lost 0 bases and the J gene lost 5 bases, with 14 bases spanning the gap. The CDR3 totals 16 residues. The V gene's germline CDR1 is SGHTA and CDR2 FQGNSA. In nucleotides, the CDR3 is TGTGCCAGCAGCTTAGCGAGGCCAGGGATACATCAGCCCCAGCATTTT. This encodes CASSLARPGIHQPQHF.

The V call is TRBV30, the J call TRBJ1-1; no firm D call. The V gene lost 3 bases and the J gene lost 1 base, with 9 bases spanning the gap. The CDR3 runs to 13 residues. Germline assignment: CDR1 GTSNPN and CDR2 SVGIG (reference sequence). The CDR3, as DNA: TGTGCCTGGAGGCGGGCGGCGAACACTGAAGCTTTCTTT. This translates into CAWRRAANTEAFF.

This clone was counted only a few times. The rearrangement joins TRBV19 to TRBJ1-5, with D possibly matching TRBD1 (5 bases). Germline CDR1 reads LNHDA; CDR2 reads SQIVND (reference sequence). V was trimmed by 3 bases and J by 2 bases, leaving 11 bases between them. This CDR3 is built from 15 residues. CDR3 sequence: CASSILAGGNQPQHF. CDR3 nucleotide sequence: TGTGCCAGTAGTATCTTGGCGGGGGGCAATCAGCCCCAGCATTTT.

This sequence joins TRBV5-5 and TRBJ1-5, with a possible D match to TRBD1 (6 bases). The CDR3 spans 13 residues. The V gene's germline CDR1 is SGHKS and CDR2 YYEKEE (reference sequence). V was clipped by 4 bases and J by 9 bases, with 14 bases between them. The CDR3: CASSPDSSWPQHF. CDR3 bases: TGTGCCAGCAGCCCGGACAGCTCATGGCCCCAGCATTTT.

DNA for the CDR3: TGTGCCAGCAGCTTAGGTCACAGCTCCTACGAGCAGTACTTC. Translation gives CASSLGHSSYEQYF. This chain joins TRBV7-8 and TRBJ2-7; D uncertain. Germline V gene sequence: CDR1 SGHVS, CDR2 FQNEAQ. The CDR3 has 14 amino acids. Trimming removed 1 base at V and 0 bases at J, with 7 bases between.

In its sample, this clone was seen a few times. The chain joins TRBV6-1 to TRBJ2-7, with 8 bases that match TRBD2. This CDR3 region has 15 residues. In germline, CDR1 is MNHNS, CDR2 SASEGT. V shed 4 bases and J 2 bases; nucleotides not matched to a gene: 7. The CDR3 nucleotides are TGTGCCAGCAGTGCCGGGGGGGCCCTAACCTACGAGCAGTACTTC. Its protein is CASSAGGALTYEQYF.

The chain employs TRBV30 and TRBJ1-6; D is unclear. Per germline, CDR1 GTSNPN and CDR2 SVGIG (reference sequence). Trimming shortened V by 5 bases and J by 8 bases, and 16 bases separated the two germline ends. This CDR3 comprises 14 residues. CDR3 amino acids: CAWAEGFKDSPLHF. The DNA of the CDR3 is TGTGCCTGGGCTGAGGGTTTTAAGGATTCACCCCTCCACTTT.

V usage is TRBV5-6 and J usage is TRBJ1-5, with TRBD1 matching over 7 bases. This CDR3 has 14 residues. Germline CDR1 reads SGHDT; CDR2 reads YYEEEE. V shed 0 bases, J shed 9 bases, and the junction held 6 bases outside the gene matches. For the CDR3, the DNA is TGTGCCAGCAGCTTGGACAGGGGATCACTGCCCCAGCATTTT. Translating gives CASSLDRGSLPQHF.

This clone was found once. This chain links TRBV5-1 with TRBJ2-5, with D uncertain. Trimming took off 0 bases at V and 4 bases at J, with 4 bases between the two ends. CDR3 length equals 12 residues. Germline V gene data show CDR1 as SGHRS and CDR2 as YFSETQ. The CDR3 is CASSLDGETQYF. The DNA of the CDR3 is TGCGCCAGCAGCTTGGACGGAGAGACCCAGTACTTC.

This CDR3 is CASSYRASGDNEQFF. In DNA, the CDR3 is TGCGCCAGCAGCTATAGGGCTAGCGGGGACAATGAGCAGTTCTTC. The rearrangement uses TRBV4-3 and TRBJ2-1; 9 positions match TRBD2. V shed 5 bases, J shed 5 bases, and the junction held 7 bases outside the gene matches. The germline V gene encodes CDR1 LGHNA and CDR2 YSLEER. The CDR3 loop spans 15 amino acids.

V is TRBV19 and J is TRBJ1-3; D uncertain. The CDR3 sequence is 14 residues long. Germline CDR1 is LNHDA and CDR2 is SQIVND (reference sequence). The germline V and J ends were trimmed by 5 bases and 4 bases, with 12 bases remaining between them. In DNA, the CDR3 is TGTGCCAGTAGTGCACGATCGGGAGGAAACACCATATATTTT. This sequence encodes CASSARSGGNTIYF.

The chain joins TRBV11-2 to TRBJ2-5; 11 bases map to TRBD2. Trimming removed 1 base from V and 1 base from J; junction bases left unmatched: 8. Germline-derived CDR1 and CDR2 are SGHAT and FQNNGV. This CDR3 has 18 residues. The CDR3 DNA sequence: TGTGCCAGCAGCTTAGCCTCAGCTAGCGGGAGGAGCCAAGAGACCCAGTACTTC. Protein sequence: CASSLASASGRSQETQYF.

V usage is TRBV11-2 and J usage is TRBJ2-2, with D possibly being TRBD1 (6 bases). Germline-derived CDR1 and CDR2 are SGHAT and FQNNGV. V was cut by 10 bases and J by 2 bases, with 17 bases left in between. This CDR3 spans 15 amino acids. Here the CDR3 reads CATPKDRANTGELFF. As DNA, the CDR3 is TGTGCCACCCCGAAGGACAGAGCTAACACCGGGGAGCTGTTTTTT.

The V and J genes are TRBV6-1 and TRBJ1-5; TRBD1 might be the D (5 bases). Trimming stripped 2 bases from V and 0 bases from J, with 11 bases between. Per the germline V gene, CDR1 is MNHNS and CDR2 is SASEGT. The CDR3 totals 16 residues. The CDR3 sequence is CASSEPAGYSNQPQHF. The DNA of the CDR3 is TGTGCCAGCAGTGAACCAGCAGGGTATAGCAATCAGCCCCAGCATTTT.

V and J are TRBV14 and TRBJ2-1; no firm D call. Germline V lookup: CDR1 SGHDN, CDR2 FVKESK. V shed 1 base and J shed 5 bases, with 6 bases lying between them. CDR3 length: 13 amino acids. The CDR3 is CASSQVLNNEQFF. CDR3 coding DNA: TGTGCCAGCAGCCAAGTACTGAACAATGAGCAGTTCTTC.

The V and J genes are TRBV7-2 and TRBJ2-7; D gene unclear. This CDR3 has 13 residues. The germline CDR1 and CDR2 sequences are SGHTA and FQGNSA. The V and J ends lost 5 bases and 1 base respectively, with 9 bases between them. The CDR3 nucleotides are TGTGCCAGCAGCATCGCGGTTTCCTACGAGCAGTACTTC. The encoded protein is CASSIAVSYEQYF.

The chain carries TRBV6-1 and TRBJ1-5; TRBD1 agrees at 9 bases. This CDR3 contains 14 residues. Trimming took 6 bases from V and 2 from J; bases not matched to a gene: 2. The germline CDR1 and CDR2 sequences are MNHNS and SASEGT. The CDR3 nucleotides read TGTGCCAGCAGCCGGACAGGGGGCAATCAGCCCCAGCATTTT. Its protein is CASSRTGGNQPQHF.

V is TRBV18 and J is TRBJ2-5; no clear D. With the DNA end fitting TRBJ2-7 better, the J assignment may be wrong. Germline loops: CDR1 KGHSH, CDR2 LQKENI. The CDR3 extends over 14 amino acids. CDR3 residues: CASSPTSLSYEQYF. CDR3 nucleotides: TGTGCCAGCTCACCCACGTCACTCTCCTACGAGCAGTACTTC.